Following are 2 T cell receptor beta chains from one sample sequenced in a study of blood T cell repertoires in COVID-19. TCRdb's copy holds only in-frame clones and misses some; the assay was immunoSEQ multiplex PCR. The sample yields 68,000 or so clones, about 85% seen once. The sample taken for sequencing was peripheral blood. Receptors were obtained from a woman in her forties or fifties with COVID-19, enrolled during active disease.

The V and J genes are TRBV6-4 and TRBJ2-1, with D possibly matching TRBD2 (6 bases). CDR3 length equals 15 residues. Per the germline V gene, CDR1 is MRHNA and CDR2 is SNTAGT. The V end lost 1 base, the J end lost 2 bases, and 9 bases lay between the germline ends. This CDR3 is CASSDWAGTYNEQFF. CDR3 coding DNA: TGTGCCAGCAGTGACTGGGCGGGAACCTACAATGAGCAGTTCTTC.

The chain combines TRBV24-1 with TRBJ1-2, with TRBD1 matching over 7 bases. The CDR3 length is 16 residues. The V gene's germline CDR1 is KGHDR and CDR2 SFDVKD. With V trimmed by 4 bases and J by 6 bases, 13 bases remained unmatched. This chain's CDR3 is CATSDMTGSGSHGYTF. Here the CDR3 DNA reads TGTGCCACCAGTGACATGACAGGGAGTGGCTCCCATGGCTACACCTTC.